One sample yielded the 23 T cell receptor beta chains listed below, sequenced in a study of post-analysis software for immune sequencing data. Whole-study findings and limits: With TRBV5-6, TRBV5-1 and TRBV20-1 included, about 5 TRBV segments were more frequent in patients than in controls.

Their cognate antigens are unknown. The TCR beta cDNA libraries carried unique molecular identifiers. TCRdb re-derived calls from the PCR reads in MiXCR, one entry per CDR3 protein. The profile covers roughly 570,000 distinct CDR3 sequences, with around 31% appearing a single time and approximately 6% taken by the ten largest. The sample consisted of blood. The receptors come from a girl aged 2-17 years with multiple sclerosis.

The chain combines TRBV7-9 with TRBJ2-7; D is unresolved. The last part of the DNA fits TRBJ2-4 better; the J call may be wrong. The CDR3 is made up of 13 amino acids. Germline CDR1 reads SEHNR; CDR2 reads FQNEAQ (reference sequence). Here the CDR3 DNA reads TGTGCCAGCAGTCAAGGACCTAAAAACATTCAGTACTTC. Translated, it gives CASSQGPKNIQYF.

This clonotype was observed a single time. V and J are TRBV5-1 and TRBJ2-1, with unresolved D. This CDR3 has 15 residues. CDR1 is SGHRS and CDR2 is YFSETQ in the germline V gene. Deletions cut 4 bases from V and 4 bases from J, with 15 bases between. The CDR3 spells CASSPAAELYNEQFF. CDR3 DNA: TGCGCCAGCAGCCCGGCCGCCGAACTATACAATGAGCAGTTCTTC.

The J gene is TRBJ2-2, the V gene TRBV29-1; D gene uncertain. Germline CDR1 and CDR2: SQVTM and ANQGSEA. The CDR3 has 11 residues. This CDR3 is CSAGETGELFF. The CDR3 DNA sequence: TGCAGTGCCGGTGAGACCGGGGAGCTGTTTTTT.

This chain joins TRBV29-1 and TRBJ2-3, with D uncertain. The CDR3 has 14 amino acids. The germline CDR1 and CDR2 sequences are SQVTM and ANQGSEA. Deletions cut 3 bases from V and 2 bases from J, with 12 bases between. CDR3 protein: CSVELESDTDTQYF. CDR3 DNA: TGCAGCGTTGAGCTGGAGTCTGACACAGATACGCAGTATTTT.

The genes are TRBV5-1 and TRBJ2-1; possible D gene TRBD2, 5 bases. The V end was cut by 7 bases, the J end by 6 bases, with 17 bases between. Germline values: CDR1 SGHRS, CDR2 YFSETQ. There are 14 residues in the CDR3. The DNA for the CDR3 is TGCGCCAGCGGCGGTGGACTGGACTTCAATGAGCAGTTCTTC. It codes for CASGGGLDFNEQFF.

This clonotype showed up just a few times. This chain uses TRBV20-1 with TRBJ1-5, with D maybe TRBD1 (6 bases). V gave up 3 bases and J gave up 6 bases, with 12 bases separating them. Germline CDR1 reads DFQATT; CDR2 reads SNEGSKA (reference sequence). This CDR3 contains 13 residues. CDR3 DNA sequence: TGCAGTGCTAGCGGGGGGGCAGGTCAGCCCCAGCATTTT. Protein product: CSASGGAGQPQHF.

This clonotype has just a few counts. The V call is TRBV9, the J call TRBJ2-4; D not resolved. Per the germline V gene, CDR1 is SGDLS and CDR2 is YYNGEE. Deletions cut 0 bases from V and 1 base from J, with 11 bases between. CDR3 length: 16 residues. The CDR3 DNA follows: TGTGCCAGCAGCGTAGGTGCTCTTTCGGCCAAAAACATTCAGTACTTC. Protein: CASSVGALSAKNIQYF.

The rearrangement joins TRBV6-1 to TRBJ2-3, with D perhaps matching TRBD2 (6 bases). This CDR3 spans 14 amino acids. Trimming left V 3 bases short and J 2 bases short, with 9 bases between. Germline V gene sequence: CDR1 MNHNS, CDR2 SASEGT. CDR3 nucleotides: TGTGCCAGCAGTGATAGCGGCCTCACAGATACGCAGTATTTT. Its translation is CASSDSGLTDTQYF.

This clonotype came up a few times. The V gene is TRBV7-2, the J gene TRBJ1-6; 10 bases line up with TRBD1. The CDR3 is 17 amino acids. Germline V lookup: CDR1 SGHTA, CDR2 FQGNSA. The V gene end was trimmed by 5 bases and the J gene end by 10 bases; junction bases not matched to a gene: 14. The CDR3 is CASSRLVTTGGGSPLHF. CDR3 sequence (DNA): TGTGCCAGCAGCCGACTTGTTACGACAGGGGGCGGCTCACCCCTCCACTTT.

The V call is TRBV9, the J call TRBJ2-4; 9 bases align to TRBD2. The CDR3 consists of 15 residues. The V gene end was trimmed by 3 bases and the J gene end by 13 bases; junction bases not matched to a gene: 14. Per germline, CDR1 SGDLS and CDR2 YYNGEE. Here the CDR3 reads CASSATSGLYNEQYF. CDR3 sequence (DNA): TGTGCCAGCAGCGCCACTAGCGGGTTATACAATGAGCAGTACTTC.

This clonotype turned up a few times. The chain uses TRBV20-1 and TRBJ1-2, with 7 positions matching TRBD1. Germline CDR1 and CDR2: DFQATT and SNEGSKA (reference sequence). The CDR3 has 13 amino acids. V shed 0 bases, J shed 8 bases, and the junction held 6 bases outside the gene matches. The CDR3 region has the DNA TGCAGTGCTAGAGAAATCAGGGGGAAAGGCTACACCTTC. It codes for CSAREIRGKGYTF.

The chain recombines TRBV20-1 with TRBJ2-1; TRBD2 aligns across 8 bases. From germline, CDR1 is DFQATT and CDR2 SNEGSKA (reference sequence). V shed 6 bases, J shed 5 bases, and the junction held 6 bases outside the gene matches. This CDR3 region has 13 residues. Here the CDR3 reads CSARTSSHNEQFF. CDR3 in DNA: TGCAGTGCAAGGACTAGCAGCCACAATGAGCAGTTCTTC.

This clonotype has more than one count but fewer than ten. The chain has TRBV4-2 and TRBJ2-1; TRBD2 agrees at 10 bases. This CDR3 is built from 19 residues. V shed 2 bases and J 3 bases; nucleotides not matched to a gene: 13. Per the germline V gene, CDR1 is LGHNA and CDR2 is YNFKEQ. CDR3 sequence: CASSQLGRSGGAGYNEQFF. CDR3 DNA: TGTGCCAGCAGCCAACTGGGTCGGAGCGGGGGGGCGGGCTACAATGAGCAGTTCTTC.

This clonotype showed up many times. The genes are TRBV7-2 and TRBJ2-1; D not certain. Trimming stripped 2 bases from V and 3 bases from J, with 11 bases between. CDR1 SGHTA and CDR2 FQGNSA come from the germline V gene. The CDR3 loop spans 15 amino acids. The CDR3 sequence is CASSLQAGSYNEQFF. CDR3 DNA sequence: TGTGCCAGCAGCTTACAAGCTGGCAGCTACAATGAGCAGTTCTTC.

V usage is TRBV3-1 and J usage is TRBJ2-3; D perhaps matches TRBD1 (5 bases). The V and J ends lost 3 bases and 6 bases respectively, with 13 bases between them. The germline gives CDR1 LGHDT, CDR2 YNNKEL (reference sequence). CDR3 length: 14 residues. CDR3 DNA: TGTGCCAGCAGCCAGGGGCGGTGGTTCGATACGCAGTATTTT. Translation: CASSQGRWFDTQYF.

CDR3 nucleotides: TGTGCCAGCAGTTTAGAAGGAGGGGGCGTTTTTGGCTACACCTTC. Encoded protein: CASSLEGGGVFGYTF. V is TRBV12-3 or TRBV12-4 and J is TRBJ1-2; 7 nucleotides line up with TRBD1. The CDR3 has 15 residues. The V and J ends lost 1 base and 7 bases, in that order; junction bases with no gene match: 9.

This chain links TRBV2 with TRBJ2-5, with a possible D match to TRBD2 (5 bases). The germline V gene encodes CDR1 SNHLY and CDR2 FYNNEI. This CDR3 region has 13 residues. V lost 7 bases and J lost 11, with 20 bases in between. CDR3: CASNYDPPGEQYF. The CDR3 DNA follows: TGTGCCAGCAACTACGACCCGCCTGGGGAGCAGTACTTC.

This clonotype came up a few times. The J gene is TRBJ2-7, the V gene TRBV6-6; D might be TRBD2 (6 bases). In germline, CDR1 is MNHNY, CDR2 SVGAGI (reference sequence). The V gene lost 10 bases and the J gene lost 6 bases, with 16 bases spanning the gap. This CDR3 contains 12 residues. The CDR3 DNA is TGTGCCACGGAGGGAATAGATAGCGAGCAGTACTTC. Translation: CATEGIDSEQYF.

The CDR3 sequence is CSVLRGDYGYTF. CDR3 bases: TGCAGCGTCCTCCGGGGGGACTATGGCTACACCTTC. V usage is TRBV29-1 and J usage is TRBJ1-2, with a tentative D call TRBD1 (5 bases). This CDR3 has 12 amino acids. V gave up 6 bases and J gave up 3 bases, with 11 bases separating them. Germline CDR1 and CDR2: SQVTM and ANQGSEA.

This CDR3 reads CSAFKTDPNQPQHF. The CDR3 DNA sequence: TGCAGTGCTTTCAAGACAGACCCAAATCAGCCCCAGCATTTT. The rearrangement links TRBV20-1 to TRBJ1-5; the D gene is possibly TRBD1 (5 bases). The V gene's germline CDR1 is DFQATT and CDR2 SNEGSKA (reference sequence). The CDR3 sequence is 14 residues long. V was shortened by 5 bases and J by 4 bases, with 15 bases between the two germline ends.

J is TRBJ2-7 and V is TRBV3-1; D remains ambiguous. The germline CDR1 and CDR2 sequences are LGHDT and YNNKEL (reference sequence). The CDR3 has 14 residues. Trimming took off 1 base at V and 0 bases at J, with 7 bases between the two ends. CDR3 coding DNA: TGTGCCAGCAGCCAAGGTTCTAGCTCCTACGAGCAGTACTTC. Encoded protein: CASSQGSSSYEQYF.

This clonotype was counted a few times. The chain uses TRBV15 and TRBJ2-3; maybe TRBD2 (5 bases). In germline, CDR1 is LNHNV, CDR2 YYDKDF (reference sequence). The V end was cut by 0 bases, the J end by 2 bases, with 9 bases between. CDR3 length: 15 residues. The CDR3 nucleotides read TGTGCCACCAGCAGAGAGGGAGCGCACACAGATACGCAGTATTTT. Translating it yields CATSREGAHTDTQYF. Using reference TRBV15 and TRBJ2-3 for the parts outside the CDR3, the full variable domain is DAMVIQNPRYQVTQFGKPVTLSCSQTLNHNVMYWYQQKSSQAPKLLFHYYDKDFNNEADTPDNFQSRRPNTSFCFLDIRSPGLGDTAMYLCATSREGAHTDTQYFGPGTRLTVL.

In its sample, this clonotype was seen a few times. This chain links TRBV7-9 with TRBJ1-2; D is unclear. The CDR3 has 11 residues. Germline-derived CDR1 and CDR2 are SEHNR and FQNEAQ (reference sequence). Trimming shortened V by 8 bases and J by 8 bases, and 12 bases separated the two germline ends. In nucleotides, the CDR3 is TGTGCCAGCGATGTAAGGCGGGGCTACACCTTC. It yields the protein CASDVRRGYTF.